The text below deals with one TCR beta chain. Its target is unknown. This CDR3 region has 17 residues. The V and J ends lost 3 bases and 2 bases, in that order; junction bases with no gene match: 10. Germline V gene data show CDR1 as MGHRA and CDR2 as YSYEKL. Per sorted-subset replicate PCR, input was around 200 ng DNA, representing 30,000 or so T cell genomes. Assay used: immunoSEQ multiplex PCR; TCRdb lists only in-frame clones, some missing. Among 2 million to 3 million clones listed, over 85% were seen once. This entry belongs to a study of shared clonotypes between healthy human individuals. Overall study results and limits: Naive CD4 clonotypes overlapped across a few donors at roughly 5%.

Splitting the CD4+ cells yielded a CD45RA+ naive subset and a CD45RA-negative memory subset. Sequenced: naive CD4+ T cells from PBMCs. Subset here: CD45RA+ positively selected. This sequence was found in a man aged 18-30 years in good health. Some clones in this sample may be carry-over from other donors' samples. The chain recombines TRBV4-1 with TRBJ2-7, with TRBD2 identical over 10 bases. CDR3 DNA sequence: TGCGCCAGCAGCCATCTCGGGACTAGCGCCAGAACCTACGAGCAGTACTTC. Its protein is CASSHLGTSARTYEQYF.